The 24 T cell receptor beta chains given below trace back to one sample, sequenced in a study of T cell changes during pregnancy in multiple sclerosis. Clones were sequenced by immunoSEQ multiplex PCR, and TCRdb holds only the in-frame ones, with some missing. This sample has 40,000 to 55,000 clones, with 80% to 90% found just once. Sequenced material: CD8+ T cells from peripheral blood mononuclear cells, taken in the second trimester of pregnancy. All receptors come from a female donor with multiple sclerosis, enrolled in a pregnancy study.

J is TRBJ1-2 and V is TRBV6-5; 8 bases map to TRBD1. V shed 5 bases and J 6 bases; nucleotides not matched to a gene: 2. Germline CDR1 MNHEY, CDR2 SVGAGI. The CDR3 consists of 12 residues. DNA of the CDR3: TGTGCCAGCAGTGGGACAGGACATGGCTACACCTTC. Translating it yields CASSGTGHGYTF.

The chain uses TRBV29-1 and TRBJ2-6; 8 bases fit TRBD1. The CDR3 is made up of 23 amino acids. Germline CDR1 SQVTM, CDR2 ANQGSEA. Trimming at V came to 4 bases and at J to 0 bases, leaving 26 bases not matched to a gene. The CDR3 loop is CSVVVNLDTGTGGPYSGANVLTF. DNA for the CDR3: TGCAGCGTTGTTGTAAATTTAGATACAGGGACAGGCGGACCTTACTCTGGGGCCAACGTCCTGACTTTC.

As DNA, the CDR3 is TGTGCCAGCAGTCCAATAAGCCACCCTGAGACCTACGAGCAGTACTTC. Translating it yields CASSPISHPETYEQYF. This chain uses TRBV27 with TRBJ2-7, with unresolved D. The length of the CDR3 is 16 residues. The V gene's germline CDR1 is MNHEY and CDR2 SMNVEV (reference sequence). V dropped 5 bases and J dropped 2 bases, with 19 bases sitting between them.

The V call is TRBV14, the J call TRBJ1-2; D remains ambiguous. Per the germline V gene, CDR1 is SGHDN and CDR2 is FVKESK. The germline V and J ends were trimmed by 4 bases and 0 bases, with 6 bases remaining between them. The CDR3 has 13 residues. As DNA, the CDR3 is TGTGCCAGCAGCCCGGGGACTAACTATGGCTACACCTTC. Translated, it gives CASSPGTNYGYTF.

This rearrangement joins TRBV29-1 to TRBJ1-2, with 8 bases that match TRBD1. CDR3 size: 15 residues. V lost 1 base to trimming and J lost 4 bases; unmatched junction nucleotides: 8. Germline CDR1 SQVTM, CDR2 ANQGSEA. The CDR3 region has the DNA TGCAGCGTTGAAGCAGCTTCCGACAGGGGCTATGGCTACACCTTC. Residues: CSVEAASDRGYGYTF.

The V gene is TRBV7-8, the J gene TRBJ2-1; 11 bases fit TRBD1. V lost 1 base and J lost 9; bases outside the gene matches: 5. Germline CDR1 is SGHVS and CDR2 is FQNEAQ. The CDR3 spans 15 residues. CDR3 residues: CASSLVGTGGGEQFF. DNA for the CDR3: TGTGCCAGCAGCTTAGTCGGGACAGGGGGGGGTGAGCAGTTCTTC.

The CDR3, as DNA: TGTGCCAGTCTCAGGTCCTCCTACAATGAGCAGTTCTTC. This encodes CASLRSSYNEQFF. The rearrangement joins TRBV2 to TRBJ2-1; D uncertain. This CDR3 comprises 13 residues. CDR1 is SNHLY and CDR2 is FYNNEI in the germline V gene. With 9 bases removed from V and 0 bases from J, the gap between germline ends came to 9 bases. The variable domain in full, with the rest retrieved from reference TRBV2 and TRBJ2-1, is EPEVTQTPSHQVTQMGQEVILRCVPISNHLYFYWYRQILGQKVEFLVSFYNNEISEKSEIFDDQFSVERPDGSNFTLKIRSTKLEDSAMYFCASLRSSYNEQFFGPGTRLTVL.

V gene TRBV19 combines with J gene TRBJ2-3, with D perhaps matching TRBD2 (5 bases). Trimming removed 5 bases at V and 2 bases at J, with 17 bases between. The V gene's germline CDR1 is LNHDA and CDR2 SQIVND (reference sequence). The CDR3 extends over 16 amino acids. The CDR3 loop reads CASSVLADLNTDTQYF. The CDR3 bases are TGTGCCAGTAGTGTGCTTGCGGACTTAAACACAGATACGCAGTATTTT.

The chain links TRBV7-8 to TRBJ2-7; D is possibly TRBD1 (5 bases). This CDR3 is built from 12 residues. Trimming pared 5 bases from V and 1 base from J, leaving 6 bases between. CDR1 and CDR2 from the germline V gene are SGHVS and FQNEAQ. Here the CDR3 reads CASSGQSYEQYF. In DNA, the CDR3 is TGTGCCAGCAGCGGACAATCCTACGAGCAGTACTTC.

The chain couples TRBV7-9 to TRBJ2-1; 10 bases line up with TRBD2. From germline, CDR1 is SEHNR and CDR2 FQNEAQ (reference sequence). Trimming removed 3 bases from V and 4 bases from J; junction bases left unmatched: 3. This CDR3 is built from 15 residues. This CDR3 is CASSFSGGRYNEQFF. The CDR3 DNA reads TGTGCCAGCAGCTTTAGCGGGGGGAGATACAATGAGCAGTTCTTC.

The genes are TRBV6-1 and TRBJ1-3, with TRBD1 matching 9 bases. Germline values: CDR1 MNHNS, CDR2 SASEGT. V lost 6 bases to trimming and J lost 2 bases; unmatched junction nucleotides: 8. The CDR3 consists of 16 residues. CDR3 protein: CASSERDRVPGNTIYF. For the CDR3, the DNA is TGTGCCAGCAGCGAACGGGACAGGGTTCCTGGAAACACCATATATTTT.

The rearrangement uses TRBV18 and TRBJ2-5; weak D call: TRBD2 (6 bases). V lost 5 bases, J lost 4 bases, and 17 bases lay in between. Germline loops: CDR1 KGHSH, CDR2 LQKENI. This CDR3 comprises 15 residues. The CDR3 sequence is CASSIGGELGETQYF. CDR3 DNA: TGTGCCAGCTCAATTGGAGGGGAGCTAGGAGAGACCCAGTACTTC.

The chain's CDR3 is CASSASGYEQYF. CDR3 nucleotides: TGTGCCAGCAGTGCGTCGGGGTACGAGCAGTACTTC. The chain joins TRBV27 to TRBJ2-7; maybe TRBD2 (5 bases). The CDR3 totals 12 residues. Trimming took 5 bases from V and 4 from J, leaving 9 bases between them. Germline CDR1 and CDR2: MNHEY and SMNVEV (reference sequence).

As DNA, the CDR3 is TGTGCCAGCAGTTTTGTGGGGGGAGGGACTAGTCCTTCCAATGAGCAGTTCTTC. This sequence encodes CASSFVGGGTSPSNEQFF. The chain is built from TRBV27 and TRBJ2-1; 8 bases match TRBD2. Unmatched junction bases numbered 16, after V lost 3 bases and J lost 6 bases. The germline V gene encodes CDR1 MNHEY and CDR2 SMNVEV (reference sequence). The CDR3 spans 18 residues.

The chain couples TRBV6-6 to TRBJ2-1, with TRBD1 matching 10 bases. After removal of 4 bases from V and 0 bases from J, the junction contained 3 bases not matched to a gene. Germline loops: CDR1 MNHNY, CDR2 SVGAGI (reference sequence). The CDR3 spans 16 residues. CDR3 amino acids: CASSSGQGSSYNEQFF. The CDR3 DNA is TGTGCCAGCAGTTCGGGACAGGGGAGCTCCTACAATGAGCAGTTCTTC.

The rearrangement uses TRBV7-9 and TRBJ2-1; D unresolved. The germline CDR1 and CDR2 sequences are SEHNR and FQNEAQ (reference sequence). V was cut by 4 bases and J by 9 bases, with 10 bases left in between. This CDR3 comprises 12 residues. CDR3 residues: CASSSFTGEQFF. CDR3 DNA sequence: TGTGCCAGCAGCTCATTTACGGGTGAGCAGTTCTTC.

The CDR3 coding sequence is TGCAGCGTTGAGCTGGGACAGGGGGACAATGAGCAGTTCTTC. It yields the protein CSVELGQGDNEQFF. This sequence joins TRBV29-1 and TRBJ2-1; 11 bases fit TRBD1. V lost 3 bases and J lost 5; bases outside the gene matches: 3. Germline V gives CDR1 SQVTM, CDR2 ANQGSEA. CDR3 size: 14 residues.

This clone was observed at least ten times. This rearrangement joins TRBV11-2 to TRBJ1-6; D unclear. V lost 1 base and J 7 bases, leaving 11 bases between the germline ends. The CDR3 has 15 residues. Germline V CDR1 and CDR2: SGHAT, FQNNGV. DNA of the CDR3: TGTGCCAGCAGCTTAGGAGGTGGTTTCAATTCACCCCTCCACTTT. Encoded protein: CASSLGGGFNSPLHF. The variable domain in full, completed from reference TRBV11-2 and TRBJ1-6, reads EAGVAQSPRYKIIEKRQSVAFWCNPISGHATLYWYQQILGQGPKLLIQFQNNGVVDDSQLPKDRFSAERLKGVDSTLKIQPAKLEDSAVYLCASSLGGGFNSPLHFGNGTRLTVT.

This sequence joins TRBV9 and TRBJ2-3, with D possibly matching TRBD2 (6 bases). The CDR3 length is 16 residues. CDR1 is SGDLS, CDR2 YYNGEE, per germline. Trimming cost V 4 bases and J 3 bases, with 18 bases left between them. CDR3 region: CASSSSDGGRTDTQYF. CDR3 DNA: TGTGCCAGCAGCTCATCAGACGGGGGTCGGACAGATACGCAGTATTTT.

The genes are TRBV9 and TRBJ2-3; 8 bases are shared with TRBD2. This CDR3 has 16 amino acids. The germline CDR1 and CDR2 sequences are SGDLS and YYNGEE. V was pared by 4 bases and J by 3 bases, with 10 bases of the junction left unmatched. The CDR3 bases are TGTGCCAGCAGCAAGCGAGCGGGAGAAGGGACAGATACGCAGTATTTT. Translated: CASSKRAGEGTDTQYF.

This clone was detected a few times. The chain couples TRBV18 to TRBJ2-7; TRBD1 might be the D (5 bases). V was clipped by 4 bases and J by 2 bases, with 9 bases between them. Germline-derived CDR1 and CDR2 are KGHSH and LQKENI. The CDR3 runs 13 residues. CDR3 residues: CASSLEDTYEQYF. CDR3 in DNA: TGTGCCAGCTCACTTGAGGACACCTACGAGCAGTACTTC. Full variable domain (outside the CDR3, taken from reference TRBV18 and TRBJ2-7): NAGVMQNPRHLVRRRGQEARLRCSPMKGHSHVYWYRQLPEEGLKFMVYLQKENIIDESGMPKERFSAEFPKEGPSILRIQQVVRGDSAAYFCASSLEDTYEQYFGPGTRLTVT.

The CDR3 protein is CASSEGVNSPLHF. CDR3 coding DNA: TGTGCCAGCAGTGAGGGGGTTAATTCACCCCTCCACTTT. The chain is built from TRBV6-5 and TRBJ1-6; a possible D gene is TRBD1 (6 bases). Germline V lookup: CDR1 MNHEY, CDR2 SVGAGI. With 5 bases removed from V and 6 bases from J, the gap between germline ends came to 8 bases. The CDR3 spans 13 residues.

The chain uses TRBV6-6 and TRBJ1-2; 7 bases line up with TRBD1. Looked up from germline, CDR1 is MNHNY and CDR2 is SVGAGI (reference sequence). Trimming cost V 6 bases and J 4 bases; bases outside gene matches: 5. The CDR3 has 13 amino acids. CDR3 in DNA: TGTGCCAGCAGAGGGGGACAGATCTATGGCTACACCTTC. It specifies CASRGGQIYGYTF.

CDR3 coding DNA: TGTGCCAGCAGCCCCACAGGTGGTCAGGCGTCGAACACTGAAGCTTTCTTT. It encodes CASSPTGGQASNTEAFF. J is TRBJ1-1 and V is TRBV27; D is possibly TRBD1 (5 bases). Germline CDR1 reads MNHEY; CDR2 reads SMNVEV (reference sequence). The CDR3 loop spans 17 amino acids. V lost 6 bases and J 1 base, leaving 21 bases between the germline ends.